Listed below are T cell receptor beta chains from one sample, sequenced in a study of cytomegalovirus exposure and HLA in healthy donors. Produced via immunoSEQ multiplex PCR; TCRdb's table is partial and in-frame only. The sample totals about 170,000 clones. The sample comprised PBMCs. These TCRs come from a woman in her late teens or twenties in good health and CMV-seropositive. CDR3s include the opening cysteine and the closing phenylalanine or tryptophan. A D gene is named only where the DNA matches it firmly.

TRBJ2-3 TRBV10-1 TRBD2 TGCGCCAGCAGTGAGCTAGGGACTAGCGGGGAGGGTGGGCTCCCAGATACGCAGTATTTT CASSELGTSGEGGLPDTQYF
TRBJ2-7 TRBV2 TRBD2 TGTGCCAGCAGTGGACTTCTAGCGGGAGGTACCGAGCAGTACTTC CASSGLLAGGTEQYF
TRBJ2-5 TRBV5-8 - TGTGCCAGCAGCTTAAGACAGAAAGAGACCCAGTACTTC CASSLRQKETQYF
TRBJ1-2 TRBV2 - TGTGCCAGCAGTGAATTGTCTGTTAACTATGGCTACACCTTC CASSELSVNYGYTF
TRBJ2-2 TRBV10-3 TRBD2 TGTGCCATCAGTGATGGATTGGGGAGGGCCGGTGGCGGGGAGCTGTTTTTT CAISDGLGRAGGGELFF
TRBJ2-3 TRBV5-4 TRBD2 TGTGCCAGCAGCTTTCCGGGACTAGCGGGATCTCCGGAAGATACGCAGTATTTT CASSFPGLAGSPEDTQYF
TRBJ2-5 TRBV5-1 TRBD2 TGCGCCAGCAGCTTGGAAGGGTCGGGAGGGCCGTTTGAGACCCAGTACTTC CASSLEGSGGPFETQYF
TRBJ2-3 TRBV19 TRBD1 TGTGCCAGTAGTATTGAGGGGGCTGGTACAGATACGCAGTATTTT CASSIEGAGTDTQYF
TRBJ2-5 TRBV30 TRBD1 TGTGCCTGGAGTCCAGGGGGAAGTGGTGAGACCCAGTACTTC CAWSPGGSGETQYF
TRBJ1-2 TRBV7-8 TRBD1 TGTGCCACCACAGGGGAACTTAACTATGGCTACACCTTC CATTGELNYGYTF
TRBJ2-5 TRBV2 TRBD2 TGTGCCACGTCAGATAGCGGGGGAGGCCAAGAGACCCAGTACTTC CATSDSGGGQETQYF
TRBJ2-2 TRBV9 - TGTGCCAGCAGCGGTAGGGGTTCGAACACCGGGGAGCTGTTTTTT CASSGRGSNTGELFF
TRBJ2-5 TRBV6-6 - TGTGCCAGCAGTCCCCAGACATTTCAAGAGACCCAGTACTTC CASSPQTFQETQYF
TRBJ2-1 TRBV15 TRBD2 TGTGCCACCAGCAGAGAGGGCGGGGGGACTTACAATGAGCAGTTCTTC CATSREGGGTYNEQFF
TRBJ1-2 TRBV7-2 - TGTGCCAGCAGCGCCTCCTGGGGGGGCCGTAACTATGGCTACACCTTC CASSASWGGRNYGYTF
TRBJ1-1 TRBV5-1 TRBD1 TGCGCCAGCAGCTCCCAGGGGGGGAACACTGAAGCTTTCTTT CASSSQGGNTEAFF
TRBJ2-1 TRBV6-4 TRBD2 TGTGCCAGCAGTTATAGCGGGAGGGCCAGGCGGAATGAGCAGTTCTTC CASSYSGRARRNEQFF
TRBJ2-7 TRBV5-1 TRBD2 TGCGCCAGCAGCTTGACTAGCGGGTACGAGCAGTACTTC CASSLTSGYEQYF
TRBJ2-1 TRBV7-3 TRBD2 TGTGCCAGCAGCTTAGAGCGGGGGGTTTACAATGAGCAGTTCTTC CASSLERGVYNEQFF
TRBJ1-1 TRBV10-3 - TGTGCCATCAGTGAGACAGGAGCCGAAGCTTTCTTT CAISETGAEAFF
TRBJ1-5 TRBV2 - TGTGCCAGCAGTGAAGCGGAGGGAACGGCCCAGCATTTT CASSEAEGTAQHF
TRBJ2-3 TRBV15 TRBD2 TGTGCCACCAGCAGGATATTGAAAGCGGGAGTATCAGATACGCAGTATTTT CATSRILKAGVSDTQYF
TRBJ2-1 TRBV5-1 TRBD2 TGCGCCAGCAGCTTGGAGCGGGAGGGCCAACAGTTCTTC CASSLEREGQQFF
TRBJ1-4 TRBV18 - TGTGCCAGCTCACCACAAGCGTTTAATGAAAAACTGTTTTTT CASSPQAFNEKLFF
TRBJ2-1 TRBV15 TRBD2 TGTGCCACCAGCAGAGAAGCGGGAGGGCCTGTCAATGAGCAGTTCTTC CATSREAGGPVNEQFF
TRBJ1-5 TRBV10-3 - TGTGCCATCAGTGAGTCGCCGCTCAGCGCCCAGCAGCCCCAGCATTTT CAISESPLSAQQPQHF
TRBJ1-2 TRBV5-1 TRBD1 TGCGCCAGCAGCTTGGATCCAGGGGGCAATGGCTATGGCTACACCTTC CASSLDPGGNGYGYTF
TRBJ2-3 TRBV9 TRBD2 TGTGCCAGCAGCGTAAATCTCTTAGCGGGAGAGGAAGATACGCAGTATTTT CASSVNLLAGEEDTQYF
TRBJ1-2 TRBV7-2 TRBD1 TGTGCCAGCAGCCGACGAGGAGGGACAGAACTTACTAACTATGGCTACACCTTC CASSRRGGTELTNYGYTF